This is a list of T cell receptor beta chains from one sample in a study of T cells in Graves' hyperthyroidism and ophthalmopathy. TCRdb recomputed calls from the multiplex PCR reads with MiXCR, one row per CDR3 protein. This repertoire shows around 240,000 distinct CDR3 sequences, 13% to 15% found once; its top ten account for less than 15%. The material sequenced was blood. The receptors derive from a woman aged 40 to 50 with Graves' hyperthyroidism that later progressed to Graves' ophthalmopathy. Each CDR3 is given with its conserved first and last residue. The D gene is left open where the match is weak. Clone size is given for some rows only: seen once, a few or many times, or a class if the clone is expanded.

CAISGRGGTEAFF,TGTGCCATCAGTGGTAGGGGGGGAACTGAAGCTTTCTTT,TRBV10-3,.,.,TRBJ1-1
CASSLLPRSNTGELFF,TGTGCCAGCAGTTTATTGCCCAGATCGAACACCGGGGAGCTGTTTTTT,TRBV28,many,.,TRBJ2-2
CASSLAVAKNIQYF,TGTGCCAGCAGTTTAGCGGTAGCCAAAAACATTCAGTACTTC,TRBV12-3/TRBV12-4,many,.,TRBJ2-4
CASSYAGLPRSGYTF,TGTGCCAGCAGTTACGCGGGACTGCCGCGGTCAGGCTACACCTTC,TRBV6-5,.,.,TRBJ1-2
CASSRQGFIYEQYF,TGTGCCAGCAGCCGGCAGGGCTTCATCTACGAGCAGTACTTC,TRBV14,many,.,TRBJ2-7
CASILTLGQGVYEQYF,TGTGCCAGCATTCTTACGTTGGGACAGGGGGTTTACGAGCAGTACTTC,TRBV28,many,TRBD1,TRBJ2-7
CASSYFSPRQGRYEQYF,TGTGCCAGCAGTTACTTCTCACCCCGACAGGGAAGGTACGAGCAGTACTTC,TRBV28,many,TRBD1,TRBJ2-7
CATSRDLLAGEIYNEQFF,TGTGCCACCAGCAGAGATCTCCTAGCGGGAGAGATCTACAATGAGCAGTTCTTC,TRBV15,many,TRBD2,TRBJ2-1
CASRVEDLGSYEQYF,TGTGCCAGCAGGGTAGAGGACCTTGGATCCTACGAGCAGTACTTC,TRBV6-1,many,.,TRBJ2-7
CASSLGSLEEQYF,TGTGCCAGCAGCTTGGGGTCGCTCGAGGAGCAGTACTTC,TRBV5-8,.,.,TRBJ2-7
CSASSVQGDQETQYF,TGCAGTGCTAGTTCGGTGCAGGGCGACCAAGAGACCCAGTACTTC,TRBV20-1,medium-sized,.,TRBJ2-5
CASSYRWRASEETQYF,TGTGCCAGCAGTTACAGATGGCGAGCGTCCGAAGAGACCCAGTACTTC,TRBV6-5,many,.,TRBJ2-5
CASSLTGGATDTQYF,TGTGCCAGCAGCCTGACAGGGGGCGCGACAGATACGCAGTATTTT,TRBV3-1,many,TRBD1,TRBJ2-3
CSVEGQFSSGANVLTF,TGCAGCGTTGAAGGACAGTTCAGCTCTGGGGCCAACGTCCTGACTTTC,TRBV29-1,many,.,TRBJ2-6
CAWSGRRAEQYF,TGTGCCTGGAGCGGGAGAAGAGCCGAGCAGTACTTC,TRBV30,many,.,TRBJ2-7
CASSLVTRGNEQFF,TGTGCCAGCAGCTTAGTGACCCGGGGCAATGAGCAGTTCTTC,TRBV7-6,many,.,TRBJ2-1
CASSLQGRYTEAFF,TGTGCCAGCAGTTTACAGGGTAGGTACACTGAAGCTTTCTTT,TRBV27,many,.,TRBJ1-1
CAWTLAFGVIPQYF,TGTGCCTGGACACTAGCGTTCGGTGTTATCCCTCAGTACTTC,TRBV30,many,TRBD2,TRBJ2-4
CASSEFGTEDNYGYTF,TGTGCCAGCAGTGAATTTGGTACGGAGGATAACTATGGCTACACCTTC,TRBV25-1,few,.,TRBJ1-2
CASRPLAGGRHNEQFF,TGTGCCAGCAGACCATTAGCGGGAGGGCGCCACAATGAGCAGTTCTTC,TRBV3-1,many,TRBD2,TRBJ2-1
CASSSEREESYEQYF,TGTGCCAGCAGTAGTGAACGGGAGGAATCCTACGAGCAGTACTTC,TRBV6-1,many,TRBD2,TRBJ2-7
CASSELGDTEAFF,TGTGCCAGCAGTGAATTGGGGGACACTGAAGCTTTCTTT,TRBV6-1,many,.,TRBJ1-1
CASSQEGLARQFF,TGCGCCAGCAGCCAAGAGGGTCTAGCCCGTCAGTTCTTC,TRBV4-1,many,.,TRBJ2-1
CASSWMDSSGNTIYF,TGTGCCAGTAGTTGGATGGACAGCTCTGGAAACACCATATATTTT,TRBV19,.,.,TRBJ1-3